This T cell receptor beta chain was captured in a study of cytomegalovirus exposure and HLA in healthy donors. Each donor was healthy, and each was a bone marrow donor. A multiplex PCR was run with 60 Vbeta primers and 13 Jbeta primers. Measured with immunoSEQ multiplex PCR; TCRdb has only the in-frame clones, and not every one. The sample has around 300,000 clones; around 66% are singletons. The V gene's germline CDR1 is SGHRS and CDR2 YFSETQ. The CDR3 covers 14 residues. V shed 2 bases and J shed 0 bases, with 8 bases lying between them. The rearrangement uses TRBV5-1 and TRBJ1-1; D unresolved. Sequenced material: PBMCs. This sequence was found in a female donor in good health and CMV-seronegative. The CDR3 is CASSLLDMNTEAFF. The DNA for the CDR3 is TGCGCCAGCAGCTTATTAGACATGAACACTGAAGCTTTCTTT. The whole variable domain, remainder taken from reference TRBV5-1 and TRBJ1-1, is KAGVTQTPRYLIKTRGQQVTLSCSPISGHRSVSWYQQTPGQGLQFLFEYFSETQRNKGNFPGRFSGRQFSNSRSEMNVSTLELGDSALYLCASSLLDMNTEAFFGQGTRLTVV.